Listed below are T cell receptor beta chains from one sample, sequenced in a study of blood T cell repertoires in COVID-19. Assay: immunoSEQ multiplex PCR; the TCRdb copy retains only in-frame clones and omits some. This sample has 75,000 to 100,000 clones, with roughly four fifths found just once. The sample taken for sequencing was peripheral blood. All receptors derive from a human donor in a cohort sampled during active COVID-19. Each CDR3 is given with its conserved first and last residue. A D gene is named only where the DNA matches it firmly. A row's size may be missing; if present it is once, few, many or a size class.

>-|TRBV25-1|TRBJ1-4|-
CASSETGGATNEKLFF
TGTGCCAGCAGTGAAACTGGAGGCGCAACTAATGAAAAACTGTTTTTT
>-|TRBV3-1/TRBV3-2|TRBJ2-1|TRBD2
CASSRLAGAPYNEQFF
TGTGCCAGCAGCCGACTAGCGGGGGCTCCCTACAATGAGCAGTTCTTC
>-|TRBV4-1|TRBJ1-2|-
CASSQDRGGNYGYTF
TGCGCCAGCAGCCAAGATCGGGGAGGGAACTATGGCTACACCTTC
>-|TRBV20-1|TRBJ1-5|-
CSASDVNSNQPQHF
TGCAGTGCTAGTGACGTAAATAGCAATCAGCCCCAGCATTTT
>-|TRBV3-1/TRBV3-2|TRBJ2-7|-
CASSKRAGSYEQYF
TGTGCCAGCAGCAAAAGAGCAGGCTCCTACGAGCAGTACTTC
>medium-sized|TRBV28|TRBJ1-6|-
CASSFSSNSPLHF
TGTGCCAGCAGTTTTAGTTCTAATTCACCCCTCCACTTT
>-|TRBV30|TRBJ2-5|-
CAWSLAEGETQYF
TGTGCCTGGAGTTTGGCTGAGGGTGAGACCCAGTACTTC
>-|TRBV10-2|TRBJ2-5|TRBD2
CASIPAGSQETQYF
TGCGCCAGCATCCCAGCGGGGAGCCAAGAGACCCAGTACTTC
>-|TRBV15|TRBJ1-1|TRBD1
CATSRGGTANTEAFF
TGTGCCACCAGCAGAGGAGGGACAGCGAACACTGAAGCTTTCTTT
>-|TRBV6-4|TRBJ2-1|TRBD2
CASSALRTSGGDLF
TGTGCCAGCAGTGCACTACGGACTAGCGGGGGGGACCTCTTC
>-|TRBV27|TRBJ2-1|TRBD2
CATRTGGNEQFF
TGTGCCACTAGAACGGGGGGAAATGAGCAGTTCTTC
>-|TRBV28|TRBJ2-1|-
CASSLMSGRTTYNEQFF
TGTGCCAGCAGTCTGATGTCGGGCCGGACTACCTACAATGAGCAGTTCTTC
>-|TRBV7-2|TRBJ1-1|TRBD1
CASSLDFLRGDMNTEAFF
TGTGCCAGCAGCTTAGACTTTCTCAGGGGGGACATGAACACTGAAGCTTTCTTT
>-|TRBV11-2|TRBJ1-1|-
CASSLTDQGTEAFF
TGTGCCAGCAGCTTAACGGACCAGGGGACTGAAGCTTTCTTT
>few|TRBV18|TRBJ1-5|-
CASSPQGVNQPQHF
TGTGCCAGCTCACCACAGGGAGTCAATCAGCCCCAGCATTTT
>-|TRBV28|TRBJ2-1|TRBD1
CASAGQGAVLNEQFF
TGTGCCAGCGCGGGTCAGGGGGCAGTTCTAAATGAGCAGTTCTTC
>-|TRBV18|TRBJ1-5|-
CASSQGWGDQPQHF
TGTGCCAGCTCACAGGGTTGGGGCGATCAGCCCCAGCATTTT
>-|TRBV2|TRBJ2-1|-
CASSSSGGSSYNEQFF
TGTGCCAGCAGTTCCTCGGGGGGCAGCTCCTACAATGAGCAGTTCTTC
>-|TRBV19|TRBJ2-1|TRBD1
CASSIGQGRNEQFF
TGTGCCAGTAGTATCGGACAGGGTAGGAATGAGCAGTTCTTC
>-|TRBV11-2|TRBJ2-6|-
CASSLLVGPSSGANVLTF
TGTGCCAGCAGCTTACTTGTTGGCCCCAGCTCTGGGGCCAACGTCCTGACTTTC